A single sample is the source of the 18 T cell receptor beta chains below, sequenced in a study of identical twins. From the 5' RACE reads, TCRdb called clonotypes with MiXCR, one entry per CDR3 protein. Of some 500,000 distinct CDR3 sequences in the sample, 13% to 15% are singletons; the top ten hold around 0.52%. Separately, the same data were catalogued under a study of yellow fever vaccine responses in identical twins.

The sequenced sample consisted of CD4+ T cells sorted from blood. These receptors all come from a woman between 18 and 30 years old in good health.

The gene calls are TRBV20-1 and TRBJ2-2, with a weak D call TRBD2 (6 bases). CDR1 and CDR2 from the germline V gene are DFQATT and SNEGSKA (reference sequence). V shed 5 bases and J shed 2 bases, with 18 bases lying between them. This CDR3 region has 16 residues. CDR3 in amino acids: CSAQHSGTPNTGELFF. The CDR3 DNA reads TGCAGTGCTCAGCACTCCGGGACTCCAAACACCGGGGAGCTGTTTTTT.

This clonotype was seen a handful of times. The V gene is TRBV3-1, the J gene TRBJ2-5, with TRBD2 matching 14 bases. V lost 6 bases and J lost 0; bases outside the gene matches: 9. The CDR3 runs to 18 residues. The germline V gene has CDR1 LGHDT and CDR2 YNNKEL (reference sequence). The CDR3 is CASRGTSGSWGYQETQYF. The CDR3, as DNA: TGTGCCAGCAGAGGGACTAGCGGGAGTTGGGGGTACCAAGAGACCCAGTACTTC.

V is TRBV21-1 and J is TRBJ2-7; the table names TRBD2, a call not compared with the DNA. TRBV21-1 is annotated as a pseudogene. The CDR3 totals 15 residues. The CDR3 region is CASGGMYPSGWEQYF. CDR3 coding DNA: TGTGCCAGCGGGGGAATGTACCCCTCCGGCTGGGAGCAGTACTTC.

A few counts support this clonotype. This chain's CDR3 is CASSLGGAGWANIQYF. Written as DNA, the CDR3 is TGTGCCAGCAGCTTAGGAGGGGCAGGCTGGGCAAACATTCAGTACTTC. The chain recombines TRBV7-2 with TRBJ2-4, with D perhaps matching TRBD1 or TRBD2 (5 bases each). The V and J ends lost 1 base and 6 bases respectively, with 16 bases between them. The CDR3 is 16 amino acids. Per the germline V gene, CDR1 is SGHTA and CDR2 is FQGNSA.

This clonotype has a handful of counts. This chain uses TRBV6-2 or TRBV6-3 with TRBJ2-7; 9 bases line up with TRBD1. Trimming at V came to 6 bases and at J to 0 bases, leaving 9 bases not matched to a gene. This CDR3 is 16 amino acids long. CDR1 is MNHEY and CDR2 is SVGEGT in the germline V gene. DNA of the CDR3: TGTGCCAGCAGGACGTATCTGGACAGGGGCTCCTACGAGCAGTACTTC. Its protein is CASRTYLDRGSYEQYF.

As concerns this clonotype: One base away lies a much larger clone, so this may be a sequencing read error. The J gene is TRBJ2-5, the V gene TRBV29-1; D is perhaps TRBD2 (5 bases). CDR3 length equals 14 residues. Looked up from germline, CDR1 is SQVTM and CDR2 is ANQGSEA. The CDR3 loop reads CGVTTGVAPETQYF. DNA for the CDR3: TGCGGCGTCACGACCGGGGTTGCTCCAGAGACCCAGTACTTC.

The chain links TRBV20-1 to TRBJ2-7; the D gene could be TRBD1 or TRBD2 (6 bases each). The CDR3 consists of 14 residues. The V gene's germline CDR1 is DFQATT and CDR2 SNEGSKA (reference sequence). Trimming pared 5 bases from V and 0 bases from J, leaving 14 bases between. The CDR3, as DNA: TGCAGTGCTGAGGGACACGGGAGCTCCTACGAGCAGTACTTC. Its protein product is CSAEGHGSSYEQYF.

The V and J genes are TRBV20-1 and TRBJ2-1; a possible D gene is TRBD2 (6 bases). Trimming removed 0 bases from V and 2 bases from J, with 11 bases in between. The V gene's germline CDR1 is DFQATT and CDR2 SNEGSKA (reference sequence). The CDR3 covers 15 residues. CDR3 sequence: CSARDGGVAYNEQFF. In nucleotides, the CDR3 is TGCAGTGCTAGAGACGGGGGAGTGGCCTACAATGAGCAGTTCTTC.

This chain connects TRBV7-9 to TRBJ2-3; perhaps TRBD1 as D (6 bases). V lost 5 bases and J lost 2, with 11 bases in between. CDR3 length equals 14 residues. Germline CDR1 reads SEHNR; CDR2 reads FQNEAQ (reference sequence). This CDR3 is CASSDGQPTDTQYF. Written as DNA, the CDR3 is TGTGCCAGCAGCGACGGACAGCCCACAGATACGCAGTATTTT.

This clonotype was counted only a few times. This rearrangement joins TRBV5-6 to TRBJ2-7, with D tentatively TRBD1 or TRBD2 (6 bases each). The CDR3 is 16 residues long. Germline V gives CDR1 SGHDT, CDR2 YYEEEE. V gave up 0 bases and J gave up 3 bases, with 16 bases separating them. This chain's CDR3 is CASSLAGGKLNYEQYF. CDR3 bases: TGTGCCAGCAGCTTGGCCGGGGGCAAACTTAACTACGAGCAGTACTTC.

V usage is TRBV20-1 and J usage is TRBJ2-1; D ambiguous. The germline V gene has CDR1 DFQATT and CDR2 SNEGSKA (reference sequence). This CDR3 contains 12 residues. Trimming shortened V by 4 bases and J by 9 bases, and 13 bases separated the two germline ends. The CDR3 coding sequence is TGCAGTGCTACAACCTTGTTGAGTGAGCAGTTCTTC. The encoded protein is CSATTLLSEQFF.

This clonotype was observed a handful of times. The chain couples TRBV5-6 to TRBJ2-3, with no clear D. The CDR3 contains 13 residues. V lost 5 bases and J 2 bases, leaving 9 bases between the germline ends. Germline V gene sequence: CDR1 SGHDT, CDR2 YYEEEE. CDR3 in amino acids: CASRVDSTDTQYF. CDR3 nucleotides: TGTGCCAGCAGGGTTGATTCCACAGATACGCAGTATTTT.

This CDR3 is CASRIVDSAYNEQFF. DNA of the CDR3: TGTGCCAGCAGAATAGTGGACAGCGCCTACAATGAGCAGTTCTTC. The rearrangement uses TRBV2 and TRBJ2-1; maybe TRBD1 (6 bases). CDR1 and CDR2 from the germline V gene are SNHLY and FYNNEI. The CDR3 has 15 amino acids. V was cut by 6 bases and J by 2 bases, with 14 bases left in between.

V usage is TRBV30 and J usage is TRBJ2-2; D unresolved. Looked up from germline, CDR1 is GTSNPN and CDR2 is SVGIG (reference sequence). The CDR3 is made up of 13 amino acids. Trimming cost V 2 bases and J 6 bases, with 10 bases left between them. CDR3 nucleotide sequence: TGTGCCTGGAGTCTGACGTCGGCCGGGGAGCTGTTTTTT. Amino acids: CAWSLTSAGELFF.

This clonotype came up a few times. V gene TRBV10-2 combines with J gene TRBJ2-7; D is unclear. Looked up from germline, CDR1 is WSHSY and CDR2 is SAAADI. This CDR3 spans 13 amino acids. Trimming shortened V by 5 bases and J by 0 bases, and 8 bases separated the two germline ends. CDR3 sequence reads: CASSHTYSYEQYF. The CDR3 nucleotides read TGCGCCAGCAGTCACACCTACTCCTACGAGCAGTACTTC.

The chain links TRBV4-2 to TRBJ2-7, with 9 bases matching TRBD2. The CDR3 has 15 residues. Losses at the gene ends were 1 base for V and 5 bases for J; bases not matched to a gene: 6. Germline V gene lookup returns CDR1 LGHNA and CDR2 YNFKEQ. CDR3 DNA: TGTGCCAGCAGCCAAGCGGCTAGCGGGGACCACGAGCAGTACTTC. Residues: CASSQAASGDHEQYF.

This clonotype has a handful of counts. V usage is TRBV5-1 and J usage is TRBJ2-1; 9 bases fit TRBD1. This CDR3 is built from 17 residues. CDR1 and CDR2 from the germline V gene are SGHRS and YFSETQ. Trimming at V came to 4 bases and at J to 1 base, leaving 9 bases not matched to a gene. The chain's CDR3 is CASSPGTGLKSYNEQFF. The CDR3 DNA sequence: TGCGCCAGCAGCCCGGGGACAGGGTTAAAATCCTACAATGAGCAGTTCTTC.

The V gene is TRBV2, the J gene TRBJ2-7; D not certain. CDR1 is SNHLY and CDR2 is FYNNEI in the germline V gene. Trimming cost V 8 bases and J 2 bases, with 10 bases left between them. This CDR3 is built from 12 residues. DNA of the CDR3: TGTGCCAGCGCACCTAAGGCCTACGAGCAGTACTTC. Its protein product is CASAPKAYEQYF. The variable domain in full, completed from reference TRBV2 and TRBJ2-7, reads EPEVTQTPSHQVTQMGQEVILRCVPISNHLYFYWYRQILGQKVEFLVSFYNNEISEKSEIFDDQFSVERPDGSNFTLKIRSTKLEDSAMYFCASAPKAYEQYFGPGTRLTVT.